The 29 T cell receptor beta chains in this list originate from one sample, sequenced in a study of T cell changes during pregnancy in multiple sclerosis. Sequencing was performed with immunoSEQ multiplex PCR; in TCRdb, only in-frame clones are kept and a portion is missing. The sample has tens of thousands of clones, approximately 92% seen once. Sequences were derived from CD8+ T cells from peripheral blood mononuclear cells, sampled in the first trimester of pregnancy. The receptors originated from a female donor with multiple sclerosis, enrolled in a pregnancy study.

V usage is TRBV27 and J usage is TRBJ1-1; D unresolved. The V gene lost 0 bases and the J gene lost 4 bases, with 12 bases spanning the gap. This CDR3 spans 15 amino acids. In germline, CDR1 is MNHEY, CDR2 SMNVEV (reference sequence). As DNA, the CDR3 is TGTGCCAGCAGTTTATCGTTGGACGGGAGCACTGAAGCTTTCTTT. Translating it yields CASSLSLDGSTEAFF.

The rearrangement joins TRBV10-1 to TRBJ1-5, with D possibly being TRBD1 (6 bases). V gave up 9 bases and J gave up 1 base, with 25 bases separating them. The length of the CDR3 is 18 residues. In germline, CDR1 is WNHNN, CDR2 SYGVQD (reference sequence). The CDR3 reads CASIHTGRDTPSNQPQHF. The CDR3, as DNA: TGCGCCAGTATCCATACCGGTCGGGACACACCAAGCAATCAGCCCCAGCATTTT.

This clone was counted a single time. The chain has TRBV7-9 and TRBJ1-2; perhaps TRBD1 as D (6 bases). The germline gives CDR1 SEHNR, CDR2 FQNEAQ (reference sequence). The CDR3 has 17 residues. With 4 bases removed from V and 4 bases from J, the gap between germline ends came to 22 bases. The CDR3 nucleotides read TGTGCCAGCAGCTCCTCAAAGGGGCAGGGGCATACCTATGGCTACACCTTC. Amino acid sequence: CASSSSKGQGHTYGYTF. The entire variable domain, with the rest obtained from reference TRBV7-9 and TRBJ1-2, is as follows: DTGVSQNPRHKITKRGQNVTFRCDPISEHNRLYWYRQTLGQGPEFLTYFQNEAQLEKSRLLSDRFSAERPKGSFSTLEIQRTEQGDSAMYLCASSSSKGQGHTYGYTFGSGTRLTVV.

The chain couples TRBV1 to TRBJ2-3; the table's D call, TRBD1, has no DNA check behind it. TRBV1 is described as a pseudogene. CDR3 length: 13 residues. The chain's CDR3 is CTSSRGQWDTQYF. For the CDR3, the DNA is TGCACCAGCAGCCGAGGACAGTGGGATACGCAGTATTTT.

The J gene is TRBJ2-3, the V gene TRBV15; TRBD1 matches 7 bases. The CDR3 is 15 residues long. V lost 2 bases to trimming and J lost 3 bases; unmatched junction nucleotides: 5. CDR1 and CDR2 from the germline V gene are LNHNV and YYDKDF (reference sequence). CDR3 loop: CATSRFQGETDTQYF. In nucleotides, the CDR3 is TGTGCCACCAGCAGATTTCAGGGGGAGACAGATACGCAGTATTTT.

The chain uses TRBV7-8 and TRBJ2-3; 8 nucleotides line up with TRBD2. Unmatched junction bases numbered 7, after V lost 2 bases and J lost 6 bases. The CDR3 totals 15 residues. Germline V CDR1 and CDR2: SGHVS, FQNEAQ. Here the CDR3 reads CASSLPGGAGDTQYF. DNA for the CDR3: TGTGCCAGCAGCTTACCCGGGGGGGCAGGGGATACGCAGTATTTT.

The gene calls are TRBV28 and TRBJ1-1, with D unresolved. CDR3 size: 12 residues. CDR1 and CDR2 (germline): MDHEN, SYDVKM. V lost 2 bases and J 7 bases, leaving 8 bases between the germline ends. CDR3 sequence: CASSLSGGEAFF. CDR3 sequence (DNA): TGTGCCAGCAGTTTAAGTGGAGGTGAAGCTTTCTTT.

The V call is TRBV6-1, the J call TRBJ1-1, with 7 positions matching TRBD1. CDR1 is MNHNS, CDR2 SASEGT, per germline. The V and J ends lost 7 bases and 4 bases, in that order; junction bases with no gene match: 9. The length of the CDR3 is 14 residues. In DNA, the CDR3 is TGTGCCAGCACCCAGGGGGGTGGAGGCACTGAAGCTTTCTTT. It is translated as CASTQGGGGTEAFF.

The chain has TRBV11-2 and TRBJ2-2; 11 positions match TRBD2. Trimming took 4 bases from V and 7 from J; bases not matched to a gene: 11. CDR3 length equals 17 residues. The V gene's germline CDR1 is SGHAT and CDR2 FQNNGV. The CDR3 is CASSWGPRLAGFGELFF. CDR3 DNA: TGTGCCAGCAGCTGGGGCCCACGACTAGCGGGGTTCGGGGAGCTGTTTTTT.

The chain employs TRBV29-1 and TRBJ2-2; no definite D call. The CDR3 is made up of 12 amino acids. Deletions cut 2 bases from V and 4 bases from J, with 5 bases between. The germline CDR1 and CDR2 sequences are SQVTM and ANQGSEA. This CDR3 is CSVEPRTGELFF. DNA of the CDR3: TGCAGCGTTGAACCCCGCACCGGGGAGCTGTTTTTT.

This clone was seen a handful of times. In DNA form, the CDR3 reads TGTGCCAGCTCACCCGACCTTCAGGGAAGCAATCAGCCCCAGCATTTT. Protein product: CASSPDLQGSNQPQHF. The chain employs TRBV18 and TRBJ1-5, with D perhaps TRBD1 (5 bases). The CDR3 loop spans 16 amino acids. Between the trimmed V and J ends, which lost 3 bases and 1 base, there was a span of 13 bases. Germline loops: CDR1 KGHSH, CDR2 LQKENI.

Turning to this clone: This sample also contains other DNA sequences that code for the same CDR3. The rearrangement links TRBV5-6 to TRBJ1-2, with D possibly TRBD1 on 5 matching bases. The germline gives CDR1 SGHDT, CDR2 YYEEEE. This CDR3 contains 14 residues. V lost 0 bases and J lost 1, with 7 bases in between. The CDR3 region is CASSLGQINYGYTF. CDR3 sequence (DNA): TGTGCCAGCAGCTTGGGACAGATTAACTATGGCTACACCTTC. Full variable domain (rest looked up from reference TRBV5-6 and TRBJ1-2): DAGVTQSPTHLIKTRGQQVTLRCSPKSGHDTVSWYQQALGQGPQFIFQYYEEEERQRGNFPDRFSGHQFPNYSSELNVNALLLGDSALYLCASSLGQINYGYTFGSGTRLTVV.

The chain uses TRBV2 and TRBJ2-5, with D uncertain. The CDR3 is 13 amino acids. CDR1 SNHLY and CDR2 FYNNEI come from the germline V gene. Trimming took off 7 bases at V and 5 bases at J, with 14 bases between the two ends. CDR3 sequence (DNA): TGTGCCAGCACAAGACTCCTCCGGGAGACCCAGTACTTC. Translating it yields CASTRLLRETQYF.

V gene TRBV9 combines with J gene TRBJ2-2; D is uncertain. In germline, CDR1 is SGDLS, CDR2 YYNGEE. The germline V and J ends were trimmed by 3 bases and 8 bases, with 5 bases remaining between them. The CDR3 has 11 amino acids. The CDR3 DNA follows: TGTGCCAGCAGCGGAACAGGGGAGCTGTTTTTT. Amino acids: CASSGTGELFF.

The chain carries TRBV5-1 and TRBJ1-1; maybe TRBD1 (5 bases). The CDR3 runs to 13 residues. With 0 bases removed from V and 6 bases from J, the gap between germline ends came to 9 bases. Looked up from germline, CDR1 is SGHRS and CDR2 is YFSETQ. CDR3 nucleotide sequence: TGCGCCAGCAGCTTGGCGGGGGGGTCTGAAGCTTTCTTT. Residues: CASSLAGGSEAFF.

Only one count was recorded for this clone. The chain employs TRBV5-1 and TRBJ1-1; D perhaps matches TRBD1 (5 bases). V was pared by 0 bases and J by 4 bases, with 7 bases between. The CDR3 runs 13 residues. Germline V gene sequence: CDR1 SGHRS, CDR2 YFSETQ. CDR3 sequence reads: CASSLGGGTEAFF. In nucleotides, the CDR3 is TGCGCCAGCAGCTTGGGCGGGGGCACTGAAGCTTTCTTT.

The chain uses TRBV7-9 and TRBJ2-7, with 10 bases fitting TRBD1. The CDR3 contains 19 residues. The V and J ends lost 5 bases and 3 bases, in that order; junction bases with no gene match: 19. Germline lookup yields CDR1 SEHNR and CDR2 FQNEAQ (reference sequence). CDR3 bases: TGTGCCAGCAGCCCCGACCTTACGGGACAGGGGATTTTCGGCTACGAGCAGTACTTC. Protein: CASSPDLTGQGIFGYEQYF.

The rearrangement links TRBV2 to TRBJ1-1, with D maybe TRBD1 (5 bases). In germline, CDR1 is SNHLY, CDR2 FYNNEI. V was trimmed by 5 bases and J by 4 bases, leaving 11 bases between them. The CDR3 spans 13 residues. CDR3 in DNA: TGTGCCAGCAGTTCTAACGGGGGCACTGAAGCTTTCTTT. This encodes CASSSNGGTEAFF.

The CDR3 sequence: CASSPADRGAYEQYF. The CDR3 DNA sequence: TGTGCCAGCTCACCGGCAGACAGGGGGGCCTACGAGCAGTACTTC. The gene calls are TRBV18 and TRBJ2-7; the match to TRBD1 covers 9 bases. V shed 3 bases and J 2 bases; nucleotides not matched to a gene: 5. Germline-derived CDR1 and CDR2 are KGHSH and LQKENI. The CDR3 covers 15 residues.

The V and J genes are TRBV9 and TRBJ1-3; tentative D call: TRBD1 (5 bases). From germline, CDR1 is SGDLS and CDR2 YYNGEE. V lost 4 bases and J lost 4, with 12 bases in between. This CDR3 region has 14 residues. For the CDR3, the DNA is TGTGCCAGCAGCCCCAGGGATTGGGGAAACACCATATATTTT. It is translated as CASSPRDWGNTIYF.

The gene calls are TRBV9 and TRBJ1-5; weak D call: TRBD1 (5 bases). In germline, CDR1 is SGDLS, CDR2 YYNGEE. CDR3 length: 15 residues. V dropped 0 bases and J dropped 4 bases, with 11 bases sitting between them. The CDR3 bases are TGTGCCAGCAGCGTAGGGGGCGGAACAAATCAGCCCCAGCATTTT. Translation: CASSVGGGTNQPQHF.

J is TRBJ2-1 and V is TRBV5-1, with 10 bases aligning to TRBD1. CDR1 SGHRS and CDR2 YFSETQ come from the germline V gene. V lost 5 bases and J lost 4; bases outside the gene matches: 6. This CDR3 spans 15 amino acids. For the CDR3, the DNA is TGCGCCAGCAGGACCCCGGGACAGGGGTACAATGAGCAGTTCTTC. This encodes CASRTPGQGYNEQFF.

The chain links TRBV6-1 to TRBJ2-5; 7 nucleotides agree with TRBD2. V gave up 6 bases and J gave up 0 bases; unmatched junction bases: 7. The V gene's germline CDR1 is MNHNS and CDR2 SASEGT. This CDR3 has 15 amino acids. The CDR3 protein is CASRALAGDQETQYF. The DNA for the CDR3 is TGTGCCAGCAGGGCCTTAGCGGGCGACCAAGAGACCCAGTACTTC.

V is TRBV7-9 and J is TRBJ2-1; possible D gene TRBD2, 6 bases. With 3 bases removed from V and 3 bases from J, the gap between germline ends came to 12 bases. The length of the CDR3 is 15 residues. Germline CDR1 SEHNR, CDR2 FQNEAQ (reference sequence). CDR3 in amino acids: CASSLGLMGYNEQFF. CDR3 nucleotides: TGTGCCAGCAGCTTGGGACTTATGGGCTACAATGAGCAGTTCTTC.

This chain links TRBV10-3 with TRBJ1-1, with a tentative D call TRBD1 (5 bases). Looked up from germline, CDR1 is ENHRY and CDR2 is SYGVKD. This CDR3 contains 18 residues. Deletions cut 3 bases from V and 3 bases from J, with 23 bases between. CDR3 nucleotide sequence: TGTGCCATCAGTGAAATCCAGGGTTTGGATATTCGGGACACTGAAGCTTTCTTT. This codes for CAISEIQGLDIRDTEAFF.

This chain uses TRBV5-4 with TRBJ2-1; 7 bases agree with TRBD2. The ends lost 7 bases at V and 4 bases at J; junction bases unmatched: 8. The CDR3 has 14 amino acids. Germline lookup yields CDR1 SGHNT and CDR2 YYREEE (reference sequence). This CDR3 is CASRGSGVYNEQFF. The CDR3 nucleotides read TGTGCCAGCCGCGGGAGCGGGGTGTACAATGAGCAGTTCTTC.

Only one count was recorded for this clone. The junction departs from germline at one end; a sequencing error may be responsible. This sequence joins TRBV7-7 and TRBJ2-5; 11 nucleotides match TRBD1. Germline CDR1 SSHAT, CDR2 FNYEAQ (reference sequence). There are 17 residues in the CDR3. The CDR3 region is CASSPRPGQGGQETQYF. The CDR3 nucleotides read TGTGCTAGCAGCCCCCGTCCGGGACAGGGGGGTCAAGAGACCCAGTACTTC. The full variable domain, with the rest looked up from reference TRBV7-7 and TRBJ2-5, is GAGVSQSPRYKVTKRGQDVTLRCDPISSHATLYWYQQALGQGPEFLTYFNYEAQPDKSGLPSDRFSAERPEGSISTLTIQRTEQRDSAMYRCASSPRPGQGGQETQYFGPGTRLLVL.

This rearrangement joins TRBV9 to TRBJ2-3; 9 bases agree with TRBD2. V was pared by 4 bases and J by 2 bases, with 5 bases of the junction left unmatched. CDR1 SGDLS and CDR2 YYNGEE come from the germline V gene. The length of the CDR3 is 15 residues. The DNA for the CDR3 is TGTGCCAGCAGCCCACCTAGCGGGGCCACAGATACGCAGTATTTT. Translated, it gives CASSPPSGATDTQYF.

This clone was counted once. The chain links TRBV7-6 to TRBJ1-3; 8 bases map to TRBD1. This CDR3 has 16 amino acids. The ends lost 6 bases at V and 2 bases at J; junction bases unmatched: 9. Germline V gene data show CDR1 as SGHVS and CDR2 as FNYEAQ. The CDR3 sequence is CASRPWGQATGNTIYF. The DNA of the CDR3 is TGTGCCAGCAGACCTTGGGGACAGGCCACTGGAAACACCATATATTTT.